Each of the 10 T cell receptor beta chains below was sequenced from the same sample in a study of blood T cell repertoires in COVID-19. Sequencing was performed with immunoSEQ multiplex PCR; in TCRdb, only in-frame clones are kept and a portion is missing. Among approximately 97,000 clones, about 90% were seen once, and the ten largest hold approximately 5.4%. Sequences were obtained from peripheral blood. The receptor source for this set is a woman aged 45-65 years with COVID-19, enrolled during active disease.

The chain combines TRBV12-5 with TRBJ2-3, with 9 positions matching TRBD2. The CDR3 loop spans 15 amino acids. CDR1 and CDR2 (germline): LGHNT, FRNRAP. The ends lost 6 bases at V and 2 bases at J; junction bases unmatched: 6. CDR3 amino acids: CASGSLAGLTDTQYF. In DNA, the CDR3 is TGTGCTAGTGGCTCTCTAGCGGGGCTCACAGATACGCAGTATTTT.

This chain uses TRBV5-5 with TRBJ2-5, with TRBD2 matching 8 bases. The germline CDR1 and CDR2 sequences are SGHKS and YYEKEE (reference sequence). The V and J ends lost 6 bases and 4 bases, in that order; junction bases with no gene match: 8. CDR3 length equals 14 residues. Here the CDR3 DNA reads TGTGCCAGCACCCTCGGGGGGGGCCTAGAGACCCAGTACTTC. Protein product: CASTLGGGLETQYF.

This chain connects TRBV10-3 to TRBJ1-3; 9 positions match TRBD1. CDR3 length equals 14 residues. Germline V gene data show CDR1 as ENHRY and CDR2 as SYGVKD. J lost 5 bases, V lost 4 bases, and 3 bases had no gene match. The CDR3 DNA reads as TGTGCCATCAGTGGGGGACAGGGAAGAAACACCATATATTTT. Its translation: CAISGGQGRNTIYF.

V and J are TRBV7-3 and TRBJ1-1; tentative D call: TRBD1 (6 bases). V lost 5 bases and J lost 3, with 16 bases in between. The CDR3 is 15 residues long. The germline V gene has CDR1 SGHTA and CDR2 FQGTGA. The CDR3 sequence: CASSPQQGSHTEAFF. CDR3 nucleotides: TGTGCCAGCAGCCCCCAACAGGGATCGCACACTGAAGCTTTCTTT. Full variable domain (outside the CDR3, taken from reference TRBV7-3 and TRBJ1-1): GAGVSQTPSNKVTEKGKYVELRCDPISGHTALYWYRQSLGQGPEFLIYFQGTGAADDSGLPNDRFFAVRPEGSVSTLKIQRTERGDSAVYLCASSPQQGSHTEAFFGQGTRLTVV.

V gene TRBV5-4 combines with J gene TRBJ2-5, with a weak D call TRBD2 (6 bases). This CDR3 has 13 amino acids. The V end was cut by 5 bases, the J end by 5 bases, with 13 bases between. Germline loops: CDR1 SGHNT, CDR2 YYREEE (reference sequence). CDR3 DNA sequence: TGTGCCAGCAGACCTCGGGACTTTGAGACCCAGTACTTC. The encoded protein is CASRPRDFETQYF. Complete variable domain (other parts from reference TRBV5-4 and TRBJ2-5): ETGVTQSPTHLIKTRGQQVTLRCSSQSGHNTVSWYQQALGQGPQFIFQYYREEENGRGNFPPRFSGLQFPNYSSELNVNALELDDSALYLCASRPRDFETQYFGPGTRLLVL.

The rearrangement links TRBV18 to TRBJ1-4; no firm D call. Trimming took 3 bases from V and 5 from J, leaving 13 bases between them. CDR3 length equals 15 residues. In germline, CDR1 is KGHSH, CDR2 LQKENI. The CDR3 sequence is CASSPTLSENEKLFF. The CDR3 DNA is TGTGCCAGCTCACCTACGCTGAGCGAGAATGAAAAACTGTTTTTT.

Note on this clone: One end of the junction does not line up with germline, which may come from a read error. The rearrangement uses TRBV4-1 and TRBJ1-1, with 7 bases that match TRBD1. The CDR3 sequence is 15 residues long. The germline V gene has CDR1 MGHRA and CDR2 YSYEKL. CDR3 sequence reads: CASSKDRQGGAEAFF. The CDR3 DNA sequence: TGCGCCAGCAGCAAAGACCGACAGGGAGGCGCTGAAGCTTTCTTT.

The rearrangement links TRBV7-3 to TRBJ2-3; weak D call: TRBD2 (5 bases). The V and J ends lost 3 bases and 2 bases respectively, with 9 bases between them. CDR3 size: 14 residues. Germline lookup yields CDR1 SGHTA and CDR2 FQGTGA. The CDR3 spells CASSFGLITDTQYF. Written as DNA, the CDR3 is TGTGCCAGCAGCTTCGGACTGATCACAGATACGCAGTATTTT.

A few counts support this clone. The chain combines TRBV3-1 (or the pseudogene TRBV3-2) with TRBJ1-5; weak D call: TRBD1 (5 bases). The CDR3 has 13 residues. Trimming cost V 3 bases and J 11 bases, with 14 bases left between them. CDR1 LGHDT and CDR2 YNNKEL come from the germline V gene (reference sequence). The CDR3 reads CASSHADRVTQHF. CDR3 DNA: TGTGCCAGCAGCCATGCCGACAGAGTGACCCAGCATTTT.

This CDR3 reads CASSQGTGQNTEAFF. The DNA for the CDR3 is TGTGCCAGCAGCCAAGGGACAGGGCAGAACACTGAAGCTTTCTTT. The V and J genes are TRBV3-1 (or the pseudogene TRBV3-2) and TRBJ1-1, with TRBD1 matching over 8 bases. The trim removed 1 base at V and 1 base at J, leaving 2 bases unmatched. The CDR3 is 15 amino acids. Per the germline V gene, CDR1 is LGHDT and CDR2 is YNNKEL (reference sequence).